This T cell receptor beta chain was sequenced during a study of blood T cell repertoires in COVID-19. Across the whole study: Material from acute and convalescent COVID-19 was sourced from the United States, Italy and Spain. The cDNA or gDNA used as material had been derived from T cells, B-cell-depleted T cells, or PBMCs.

Original analysis: Estimates of nucleated cell counts were drawn from the amplification of reference gene primers. TCRdb's copy holds only in-frame clones and misses some; the assay was immunoSEQ multiplex PCR. Clonal size and the V and J genes are those of that table, whereas D and trimming came from the DNA. The data hold about 260,000 clones, with around nine tenths observed a single time. With 5 bases removed from V and 9 bases from J, the gap between germline ends came to 14 bases. The CDR3 has 14 amino acids. CDR1 and CDR2 from the germline V gene are MNHEY and SVGAGI. V usage is TRBV6-5 and J usage is TRBJ1-6; the D gene is possibly TRBD1 (6 bases). This receptor was taken from a middle-aged man who had recovered from COVID-19. Sequences were obtained from peripheral blood. CDR3 protein: CASSLQGTGSPLHF. CDR3 DNA sequence: TGTGCCAGCAGTCTACAGGGTACCGGTTCACCCCTCCACTTT.